Below, 27 T cell receptor beta chains from the same sample are listed, as sequenced in a study of tumor and adjacent non-tumor tissue in lung cancer. TCRbeta libraries were built with three rounds of nested PCR, modified from ARM-PCR. TCRdb itself ran the multiplex PCR reads through MiXCR, one entry per CDR3 protein. The sample yields 100,000 or so distinct CDR3 sequences, 75% to 85% seen once. RNA was extracted from bulk tissue without any cell sorting. Distant lung tissue was collected more than 3 cm away from the tumor edge. Sequencing used distant non-tumor lung tissue. Source of these receptors: a man in his sixties with small cell lung cancer.

V gene TRBV12-3 or TRBV12-4 combines with J gene TRBJ2-7, with a weak D call TRBD2 (5 bases). This CDR3 contains 14 residues. V was clipped by 6 bases and J by 6 bases, with 18 bases between them. The CDR3 reads CASSRSGIGGEQYF. The CDR3 DNA reads as TGTGCCAGCAGCCGATCCGGGATAGGAGGCGAGCAGTACTTC.

Worth noting for this clonotype: Given a much more abundant clone one base away, this may be a read error. The chain uses TRBV6-2 or TRBV6-3 and TRBJ2-7, with 10 bases lining up with TRBD1. Germline lookup yields CDR1 MNHEY and CDR2 SVGEGT. The CDR3 has 14 residues. The CDR3 sequence: CACSSRDRGYEQYF. The CDR3 bases are TGTGCCTGCAGTTCGCGGGACAGGGGCTACGAGCAGTACTTC.

The CDR3 sequence: CAISKGTPYYNEQFF. The CDR3 nucleotides are TGTGCCATCAGCAAGGGTACCCCCTACTACAATGAGCAGTTCTTC. The chain couples TRBV10-3 to TRBJ2-1; no definite D call. V was pared by 6 bases and J by 3 bases, with 15 bases between. Germline V CDR1 and CDR2: ENHRY, SYGVKD. The CDR3 totals 15 residues.

The chain carries TRBV11-2 and TRBJ2-3; tentative D call: TRBD2 (5 bases). Trimming stripped 5 bases from V and 11 bases from J, with 23 bases between. The CDR3 spans 15 residues. Germline CDR1 reads SGHAT; CDR2 reads FQNNGV. The CDR3 region is CASSLVLASPGMQYF. The DNA for the CDR3 is TGTGCCAGCAGCCTGGTGCTAGCAAGCCCAGGTATGCAGTATTTT.

In regard to this clonotype: Germline and junction disagree at one end, which may indicate a read error. The chain has TRBV6-5 and TRBJ1-2; 7 nucleotides line up with TRBD1. The CDR3 sequence is 14 residues long. Germline V CDR1 and CDR2: MNHEY, SVGAGI. Written as DNA, the CDR3 is TGTGCCAGCAGGGATACAGGGGTGGCGTATGGTTACACCTTC. As protein: CASRDTGVAYGYTF.

A note on this clonotype: A much bigger clone sits one base away, suggesting this may be a read error. V and J are TRBV24-1 and TRBJ2-1; weak D call: TRBD1 (6 bases). The germline gives CDR1 KGHDR, CDR2 SFDVKD. The CDR3 is 13 amino acids. The CDR3: CATGDGTRDEQFF. The CDR3 DNA sequence: TGTGCCACCGGTGATGGGACACGCGATGAGCAGTTCTTC.

This clonotype was seen more than once but under ten times. With a much larger clone just one base away, this may be a read error. DNA for the CDR3: TGCAGTGCCAGACTAGCGGGAGGGACCCAGTACTTC. This codes for CSARLAGGTQYF. The chain employs TRBV20-1 and TRBJ2-5; 13 bases match TRBD2. This CDR3 is 12 amino acids long. The germline CDR1 and CDR2 sequences are DFQATT and SNEGSKA (reference sequence). V lost 6 bases to trimming and J lost 7 bases; unmatched junction nucleotides: 2.

Concerning this clonotype: At one end the junction does not follow the germline gene, possibly because of a read error. The V call is TRBV11-3, the J call TRBJ2-3; no firm D call. The CDR3 covers 12 residues. The germline V gene encodes CDR1 SGHNT and CDR2 YENEEA. The CDR3 coding sequence is TGTGCCAGCAGCTTACTCTTCGATACACAGTATTTT. Protein sequence: CASSLLFDTQYF.

In the case of this clonotype: Sequence at one end of the junction differs from germline and may be a read error. The chain is built from TRBV5-1 and TRBJ1-6; D is unresolved. Germline lookup yields CDR1 SGHRS and CDR2 YFSETQ. CDR3 size: 16 residues. This CDR3 reads CAGSLLVRIDNSPLHF. The CDR3 nucleotides are TGCGCCGGCAGCTTGTTGGTACGAATCGATAATTCACCCCTCCACTTT. Together with reference TRBV5-1 and TRBJ1-6, the CDR3 gives the full variable domain: KAGVTQTPRYLIKTRGQQVTLSCSPISGHRSVSWYQQTPGQGLQFLFEYFSETQRNKGNFPGRFSGRQFSNSRSEMNVSTLELGDSALYLCAGSLLVRIDNSPLHFGNGTRLTVT.

For this clonotype: An end of the junction does not agree with germline; a read error may underlie this. The gene calls are TRBV12-3 or TRBV12-4 and TRBJ2-4; D uncertain. The CDR3 length is 13 residues. CDR3: CASSQWAKIIQYF. The CDR3 region has the DNA TGTGCAAGCAGTCAGTGGGCCAAAATCATTCAGTACTTC.

About this clonotype: The germline gene is not matched at one end of the junction; a read error may be the cause. The gene calls are TRBV5-4 and TRBJ2-2, with D perhaps matching TRBD2 (7 bases). The CDR3 spans 16 residues. Germline V CDR1 and CDR2: SGHNT, YYREEE (reference sequence). The DNA for the CDR3 is TGTACCAGCAGCCCGTACAACAGGGAGGGCACCGGGGAGCTGTTTTTT. Protein product: CTSSPYNREGTGELFF. Combining the CDR3 with reference TRBV5-4 and TRBJ2-2 gives the whole variable domain ETGVTQSPTHLIKTRGQQVTLRCSSQSGHNTVSWYQQALGQGPQFIFQYYREEENGRGNFPPRFSGLQFPNYSSELNVNALELDDSALYLCTSSPYNREGTGELFFGEGSRLTVL.

Comment on this clonotype: At one end the junction does not follow the germline gene, possibly because of a read error. The chain employs TRBV6-1 and TRBJ2-3, with 9 bases that match TRBD2. Germline-derived CDR1 and CDR2 are MNHNS and SASEGT. This CDR3 comprises 18 residues. In DNA form, the CDR3 reads TGTGCCAGCAGTGAAGCGCGGGGGGGGGTTGGGGCGCACAGATACGCAGTATTT. This translates into CASSEARGGVGAHRYAVF.

A remark on this clonotype: This CDR3 fails to terminate in the conserved phenylalanine or tryptophan, so it likely reflects a read error. The CDR3 sequence: CASSLSGHRTDTQYS. In DNA, the CDR3 is TGTGCCAGCAGCTTGTCGGGACATCGCACAGATACGCAGTATTCT. The chain couples TRBV7-3 to TRBJ2-3; D possibly corresponds to TRBD1 (6 bases). The V and J ends lost 3 bases and 1 base respectively, with 11 bases between them. This CDR3 spans 15 amino acids. Germline V gene sequence: CDR1 SGHTA, CDR2 FQGTGA.

Note on this clonotype: One end of the junction does not line up with germline, which may come from a read error. The chain has TRBV20-1 and TRBJ1-1, with 7 bases matching TRBD1. The CDR3 runs 15 residues. Per the germline V gene, CDR1 is DFQATT and CDR2 is SNEGSKA (reference sequence). The CDR3 DNA sequence: TGTAGTGCTACAGACCCAGGGGGGGGGAACACTGAAGCTTTCTTT. Protein: CSATDPGGGNTEAFF.

With regard to this clonotype: An end of the junction does not agree with germline; a read error may underlie this. This chain joins TRBV29-1 and TRBJ2-2; 7 nucleotides align to TRBD2. The CDR3 is 12 amino acids. The germline gives CDR1 SQVTM, CDR2 ANQGSEA. The CDR3 protein is CSGGGVPGELFF. CDR3 DNA: TGCAGCGGTGGGGGGGTTCCCGGAGAGCTGTTTTTT.

The chain recombines TRBV12-3 or TRBV12-4 with TRBJ1-2; possibly TRBD1 for D (6 bases). The CDR3 sequence is 15 residues long. V lost 11 bases, J lost 4 bases, and 23 bases lay in between. This CDR3 reads CAGSLVAGAVYGYTF. DNA of the CDR3: TGTGCCGGTAGTTTAGTAGCAGGGGCGGTCTATGGCTACACCTTC.

As concerns this clonotype: With a much larger clone just one base away, this may be a read error. As the CDR3 is not closed by the conserved phenylalanine or tryptophan, this likely results from a read error. The CDR3 nucleotides read TGCGCCTGTGGGCAGGGTCGCTCCTACAATGAGCAGTTCTCC. Protein product: CACGQGRSYNEQFS. The chain combines TRBV5-1 with TRBJ2-1, with a possible D match to TRBD1 (5 bases). The CDR3 totals 14 residues. V was cut by 10 bases and J by 0 bases, with 14 bases left in between. Germline V CDR1 and CDR2: SGHRS, YFSETQ.

Note on this clonotype: A read error may produce the germline difference seen at one junction end. The chain carries TRBV4-2 and TRBJ2-7; TRBD1 agrees at 7 bases. The CDR3 totals 15 residues. Germline V gene sequence: CDR1 LGHNA, CDR2 YNFKEQ. CDR3 sequence: CASGQERDSSYEQYF. Written as DNA, the CDR3 is TGTGCCAGCGGCCAAGAGAGGGACAGCTCCTACGAGCAGTATTTC.

In regard to this clonotype: Its ends do not fully match the called genes, so a read error is possible. This chain joins TRBV6-5 and TRBJ1-4; 8 bases are a match to TRBD1. Germline V gives CDR1 MNHEY, CDR2 SVGAGI. CDR3 length equals 16 residues. The CDR3 reads CASRSATGTGKEKVFF. The CDR3 DNA sequence: TGTGCCAGCAGGTCCGCAACTGGGACAGGAAAAGAAAAAGTGTTTTTT.

On this clonotype itself: Mismatch with germline at one junction end may stem from a read error. The V call is TRBV11-2, the J call TRBJ2-7; D is possibly TRBD1 (5 bases). The CDR3 loop spans 12 amino acids. Germline values: CDR1 SGHAT, CDR2 FQNNGV. The DNA for the CDR3 is TGTGCCAACAGCTCAAGGGGCTCGGAGCAGTATTTC. It specifies CANSSRGSEQYF.

A remark on this clonotype: A much larger clone is a single base away; this may be a read error. This chain joins TRBV7-9 and TRBJ2-4; D perhaps matches TRBD1 (6 bases). This CDR3 has 15 residues. The germline V gene has CDR1 SEHNR and CDR2 FQNEAQ (reference sequence). V was trimmed by 5 bases and J by 5 bases, leaving 16 bases between them. The CDR3 DNA follows: TGTGCCAGCAGCCCGACAGGCGGATCCGAAAACATTCAGTACTTC. Amino acids: CASSPTGGSENIQYF.

V is TRBV29-1 and J is TRBJ1-4; D remains ambiguous. Germline CDR1 is SQVTM and CDR2 is ANQGSEA. CDR3 length: 12 amino acids. CDR3 protein: CNAGPDSEKLFF. For the CDR3, the DNA is TGCAATGCCGGGCCAGATTCAGAAAAACTGTTTTTT.

Points on this clonotype: The conserved final phenylalanine or tryptophan is absent from the CDR3, which likely points to a read error. The rearrangement joins TRBV6-2 or TRBV6-3 to TRBJ2-7, with no clear D. CDR1 MNHEY and CDR2 SVGEGT come from the germline V gene. This CDR3 is built from 17 residues. Here the CDR3 reads CASIYRDRVSGSYEQYL. The CDR3 coding sequence is TGTGCCAGCATTTACCGCGATAGGGTGTCGGGTTCCTACGAGCAGTACCTC.

On this clonotype itself: One end of the junction fails to match germline, which may point to a read error. J is TRBJ1-1 and V is TRBV5-6; no clear D gene. CDR1 is SGHDT, CDR2 YYEEEE, per germline. The CDR3 spans 14 residues. CDR3 region: CASNLVSRNTGAFF. In nucleotides, the CDR3 is TGTGCCAGCAATTTGGTTTCGCGGAACACTGGAGCTTTCTTT.

Points on this clonotype: No conserved phenylalanine or tryptophan is present at the end of the CDR3, so a read error is the likely explanation. It is unclear where the CDR3 begins or ends on the DNA, so no DNA is shown, and the CDR3 is as TCRdb lists it. V usage is TRBV6-2 or TRBV6-3 and J usage is TRBJ2-6; TRBD2 is the table's D call, not checked against the DNA. Germline values: CDR1 MNHEY, CDR2 SVGEGT. Ends included, the CDR3 has 15 residues. The CDR3 spells CASGPDVSGANVLTL.

Worth noting for this clonotype: The junction departs from the called germline gene at one end, perhaps through a read error. The rearrangement uses TRBV28 and TRBJ2-1; 11 bases fit TRBD2. The germline gives CDR1 MDHEN, CDR2 SYDVKM. The CDR3 has 15 amino acids. The CDR3 DNA follows: TGTGCCAGCATGGGGGGGACTAGCGGTTACAATGATCAGTTCTTC. It is translated as CASMGGTSGYNDQFF.

This clonotype was seen only once. This rearrangement joins TRBV6-1 to TRBJ2-7; a weak D match, TRBD1 (5 bases). This CDR3 spans 13 amino acids. Per germline, CDR1 MNHNS and CDR2 SASEGT. CDR3 DNA: TGTGCCTGCAGTGAAACGCAGGGTCGGGAGCAGTACGTC. It encodes CACSETQGREQYV.